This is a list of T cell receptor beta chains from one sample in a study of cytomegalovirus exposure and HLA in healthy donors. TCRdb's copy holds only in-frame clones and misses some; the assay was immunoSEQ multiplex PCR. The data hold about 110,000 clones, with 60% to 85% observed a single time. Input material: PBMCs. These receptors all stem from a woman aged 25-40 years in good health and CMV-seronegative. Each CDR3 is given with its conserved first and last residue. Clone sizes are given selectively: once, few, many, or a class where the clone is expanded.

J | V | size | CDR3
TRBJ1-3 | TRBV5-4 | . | CASSLGRGAETGNTIYF
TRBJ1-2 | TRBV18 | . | CASSPRTGNGYGYTF
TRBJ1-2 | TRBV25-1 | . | CASSEDRHRAHYGYTF
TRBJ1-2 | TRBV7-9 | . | CASSPSQGSENNYGYTF
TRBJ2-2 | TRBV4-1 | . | CASSQATGVAGELFF
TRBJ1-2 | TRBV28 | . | CASSLPSNYGYTF
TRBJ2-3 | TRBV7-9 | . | CASRMTPGLAGTHTQYF
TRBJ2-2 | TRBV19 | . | CASSVRVVSGELFF
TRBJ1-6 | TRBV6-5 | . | CASTIGQGGSPLHF
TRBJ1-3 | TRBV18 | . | CASSLDTPGNTIYF
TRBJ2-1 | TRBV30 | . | CAWSDRTEQFF
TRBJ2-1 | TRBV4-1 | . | CASSQVGTSVYNEQFF
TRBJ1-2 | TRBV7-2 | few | CASSLTLVGDGYTF
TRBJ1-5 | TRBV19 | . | CASSNLDQPQHF
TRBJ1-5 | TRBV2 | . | CASVKTGEGNQPQHF
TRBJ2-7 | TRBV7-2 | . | CASSLSGFRGGRPEQYF
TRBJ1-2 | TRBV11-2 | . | CASSLEGEPTEYYGYTF
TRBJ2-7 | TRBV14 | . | CASSQVERSSYEQYF
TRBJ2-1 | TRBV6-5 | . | CASREGEYNEQFF
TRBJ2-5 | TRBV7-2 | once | CASSLRTAGETQYF
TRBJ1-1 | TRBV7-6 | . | CASSMGTGLNTEAFF
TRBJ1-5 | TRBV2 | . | CASNQGGYNQPQHF
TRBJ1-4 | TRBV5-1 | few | CASSLGLINEKLFF
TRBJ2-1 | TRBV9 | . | CASSPRVRGGHNEQFF
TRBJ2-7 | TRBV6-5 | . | CASSYSGTGGYEQYF
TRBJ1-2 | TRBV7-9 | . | CASSPGTLIYGYTF
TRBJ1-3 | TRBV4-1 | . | CASSQVGVQGLSSGNTIYF
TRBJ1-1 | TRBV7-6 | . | CASSYTGGTEAFF
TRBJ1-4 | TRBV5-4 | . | CASSLAGGTGLETNEKLFF
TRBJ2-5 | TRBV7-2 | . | CASSPQGTGRRETQYF
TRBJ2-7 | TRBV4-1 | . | CASSQAGQGIYEQYF
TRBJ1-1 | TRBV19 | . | CASSKPPFNRGRVSTEAFF
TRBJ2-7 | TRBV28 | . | CASGLEQGRYEQYF
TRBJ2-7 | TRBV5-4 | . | CASSLGRSPYEQYF
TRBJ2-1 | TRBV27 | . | CASSPYTGEQFF
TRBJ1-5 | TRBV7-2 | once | CASSDQGMSNQPQHF
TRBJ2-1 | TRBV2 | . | CASSETSGQLGNEQFF
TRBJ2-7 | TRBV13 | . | CASSLGATSGSYEQYF
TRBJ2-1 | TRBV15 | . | CATSRGGQGRDEQFF
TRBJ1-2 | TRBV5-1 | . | CASSLDRGITGYTF
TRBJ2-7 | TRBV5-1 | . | CASSPGTSGTYEQYF
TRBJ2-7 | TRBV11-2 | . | CASSSTTSLSYEQYF
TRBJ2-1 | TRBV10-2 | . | CASSQGTSVYNEQFF
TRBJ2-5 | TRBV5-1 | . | CASSFEGTAKETQYF
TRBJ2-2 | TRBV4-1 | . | CASRRTSGFNTGELFF
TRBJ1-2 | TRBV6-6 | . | CASTEGTYGYTF
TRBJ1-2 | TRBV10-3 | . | CAISAGGRSYGYTF
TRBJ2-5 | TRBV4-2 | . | CASSQDTVGEETQYF
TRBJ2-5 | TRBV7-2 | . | CASSLGQGQETQYF